This T cell receptor beta chain originates from a study of control samples from healthy donors and cancer patients. Clones were read by immunoSEQ multiplex PCR, and TCRdb kept only the in-frame ones, dropping some. Here the sample spans about 98,000 clones, almost 85% being singletons. Per the germline V gene, CDR1 is ENHRY and CDR2 is SYGVKD. The V end was cut by 5 bases, the J end by 9 bases, with 17 bases between. The CDR3 runs to 14 residues. The TCR originated in a man aged 55 to 70 in good health. Specimen: blood. The rearrangement uses TRBV10-3 and TRBJ1-5, with a tentative D call TRBD1 (5 bases). CDR3: CAISSAGTSRPQHF. The CDR3, as DNA: TGTGCCATCAGTAGCGCCGGGACCTCCCGGCCCCAGCATTTT.